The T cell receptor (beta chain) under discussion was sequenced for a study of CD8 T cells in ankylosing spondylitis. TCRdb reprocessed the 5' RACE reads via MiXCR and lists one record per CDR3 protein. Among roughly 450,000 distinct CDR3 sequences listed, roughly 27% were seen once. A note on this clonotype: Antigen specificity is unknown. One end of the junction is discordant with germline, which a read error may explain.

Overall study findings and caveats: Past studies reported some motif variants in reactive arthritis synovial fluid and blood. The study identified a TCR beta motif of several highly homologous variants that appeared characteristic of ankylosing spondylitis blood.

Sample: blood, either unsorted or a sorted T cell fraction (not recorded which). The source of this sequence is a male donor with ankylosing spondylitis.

The CDR3 here is CASSLEGGTPKVF. As DNA, the CDR3 is TGCGCCAGCAGCCTGGAAGGGGGGACTCCAAAGGTTTTT. The chain uses TRBV5-1 and TRBJ2-2; the D call may be TRBD1 or TRBD2 (6 bases each). Germline-derived CDR1 and CDR2 are SGHRS and YFSETQ. CDR3 length: 13 amino acids.